This T cell receptor beta chain was retrieved from a study of T cells in Graves' hyperthyroidism and ophthalmopathy. This clonotype was picked up many times. Germline trimming cut 6 bases from V and 0 bases from J; bases unmatched to any gene: 6. Germline CDR1 is DFQATT and CDR2 is SNEGSKA (reference sequence). The CDR3 runs 15 residues. TCR beta CDR3 region amplification was performed from RNA transcripts. The HTBI primer set served for first-round RT-PCR of the TCR CDR3. One entry per CDR3 protein, called by TCRdb with MiXCR from the multiplex PCR reads. Of roughly 300,000 distinct CDR3 sequences listed, roughly a fifth are singletons. No progression to ophthalmopathy during 18 months of follow-up defined stable disease. The authors obtained PBMCs from about 9 ml of fresh peripheral blood.

This TCR was sampled from a woman aged 45-59 years with Graves' hyperthyroidism. Source material: blood. The chain couples TRBV20-1 to TRBJ2-7; the match to TRBD2 covers 12 bases. CDR3: CSAATSGGISYEQYF. The CDR3 coding sequence is TGCAGTGCCGCGACTAGCGGGGGCATCTCCTACGAGCAGTACTTC.